This record looks at one T cell receptor (beta chain) sequence and its context. This sample stems from a study of early T cells in non-severe SARS-CoV-2 infection. Study background: Sequencing of bulk RNA from unsorted whole blood was done, without chain pairing.

The TCR library protocol attached unique molecular identifiers to the individual cDNA molecules. One entry per CDR3 protein, called by TCRdb with MiXCR from the 5' RACE reads. The data hold roughly 60,000 distinct CDR3 sequences, with roughly 8% observed a single time. Losses at the gene ends were 2 bases for V and 4 bases for J; bases not matched to a gene: 5. The CDR3 is 16 residues long. The germline V gene has CDR1 SGHRS and CDR2 YFSETQ. This clonotype was obtained from an adult who was a healthcare worker with PCR-confirmed SARS-CoV-2 infection or an uninfected control (not recorded which). The chain has TRBV5-1 and TRBJ1-4; 10 nucleotides match TRBD1. Sequencing was performed on whole blood. DNA for the CDR3: TGCGCCAGCAGCTTTTTCGGACAGGGGGATAATGAAAAACTGTTTTTT. Translation: CASSFFGQGDNEKLFF.